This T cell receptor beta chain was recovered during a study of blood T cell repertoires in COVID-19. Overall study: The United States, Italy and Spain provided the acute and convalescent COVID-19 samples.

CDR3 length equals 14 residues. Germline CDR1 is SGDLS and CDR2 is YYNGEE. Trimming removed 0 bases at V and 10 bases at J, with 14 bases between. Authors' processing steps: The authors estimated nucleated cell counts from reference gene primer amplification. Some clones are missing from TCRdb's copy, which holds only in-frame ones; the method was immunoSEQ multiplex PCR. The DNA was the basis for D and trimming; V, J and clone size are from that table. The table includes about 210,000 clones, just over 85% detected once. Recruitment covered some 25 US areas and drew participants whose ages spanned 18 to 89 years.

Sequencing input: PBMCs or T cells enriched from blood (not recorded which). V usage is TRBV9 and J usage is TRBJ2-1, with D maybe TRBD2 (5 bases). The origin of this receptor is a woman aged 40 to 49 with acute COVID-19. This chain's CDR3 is CASSVGGSAPEQFF. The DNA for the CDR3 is TGTGCCAGCAGCGTAGGTGGGAGCGCTCCCGAGCAGTTCTTC.